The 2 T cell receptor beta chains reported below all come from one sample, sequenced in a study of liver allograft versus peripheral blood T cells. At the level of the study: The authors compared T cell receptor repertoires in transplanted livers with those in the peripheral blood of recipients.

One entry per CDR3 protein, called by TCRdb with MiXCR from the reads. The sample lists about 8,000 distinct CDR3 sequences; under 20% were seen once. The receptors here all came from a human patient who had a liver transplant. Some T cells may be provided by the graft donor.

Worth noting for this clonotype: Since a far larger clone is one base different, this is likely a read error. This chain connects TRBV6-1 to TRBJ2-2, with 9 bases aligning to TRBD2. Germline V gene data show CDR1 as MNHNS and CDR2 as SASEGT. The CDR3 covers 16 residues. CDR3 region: CASSLRSGSRREELIF. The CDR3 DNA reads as TGTGCCAGCAGTTTGCGTAGCGGGAGCCGTCGAGAGGAGCTGATTTTT.

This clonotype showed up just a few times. Here the CDR3 DNA reads TGCAGTGCAGTACCAAACCGAGCGCCTGAGCAGTTCTTC. It is translated as CSAVPNRAPEQFF. The rearrangement links TRBV20-1 to TRBJ2-1, with D unclear. The germline CDR1 and CDR2 sequences are DFQATT and SNEGSKA (reference sequence). This CDR3 comprises 13 residues. The germline V and J ends were trimmed by 6 bases and 9 bases, with 18 bases remaining between them.